These T cell receptor beta chains were read from a single sample in a study of shared T cell receptors in the human thymus. Profiling relied on immunoSEQ multiplex PCR, and the TCRdb table lists in-frame clones only, not all of them. The sample lists some 660,000 clones; 80% to 90% were seen once. These data also featured in a second study, about human thymus T cells.

Specimen: thymocytes. The receptor set was obtained from a boy under three years old with a congenital heart defect. Both conserved end residues are part of each CDR3. The D gene is left open where the match is weak. Some rows have no size entry. The others give once, few or many, or a class for an expanded clone.

V gene: TRBV6-1
clone size: .
J gene: TRBJ2-1
D gene: TRBD2
CDR3 protein: CASSEFRGRDSYNEQFF
CDR3 DNA: TGTGCCAGCAGTGAATTTCGTGGGAGGGATTCCTACAATGAGCAGTTCTTC

V gene: TRBV27
clone size: once
J gene: TRBJ1-1
D gene: TRBD1
CDR3 protein: CASSLNDREDTEAFF
CDR3 DNA: TGTGCCAGCAGTTTAAACGACAGGGAGGACACTGAAGCTTTCTTT

V gene: TRBV5-4
clone size: once
J gene: TRBJ2-1
D gene: .
CDR3 protein: CASSPDLAPIYNEQFF
CDR3 DNA: TGTGCCAGCAGCCCTGACCTAGCGCCGATTTACAATGAGCAGTTCTTC

V gene: TRBV5-1
clone size: .
J gene: TRBJ1-2
D gene: .
CDR3 protein: CASSPESAPLGDGYTF
CDR3 DNA: TGCGCCAGCAGCCCCGAGAGTGCCCCGTTGGGAGACGGCTACACCTTC

V gene: TRBV19
clone size: once
J gene: TRBJ2-3
D gene: .
CDR3 protein: CASSIGLAVSSTDTQYF
CDR3 DNA: TGTGCCAGTAGTATAGGGCTAGCAGTGTCGTCGACAGATACGCAGTATTTT

V gene: TRBV25-1
clone size: .
J gene: TRBJ1-1
D gene: .
CDR3 protein: CASIGQQAFF
CDR3 DNA: TGTGCCAGCATTGGACAGCAGGCTTTCTTT

V gene: TRBV7-6
clone size: .
J gene: TRBJ1-1
D gene: .
CDR3 protein: CASSRPGVQSSEAFF
CDR3 DNA: TGTGCCAGCAGCCGACCCGGGGTGCAGTCCTCTGAAGCTTTCTTT

V gene: TRBV13
clone size: .
J gene: TRBJ2-3
D gene: .
CDR3 protein: CASTLELEPDTQYF
CDR3 DNA: TGTGCCAGCACCCTCGAACTAGAGCCAGATACGCAGTATTTT

V gene: TRBV27
clone size: .
J gene: TRBJ1-4
D gene: TRBD1
CDR3 protein: CASSRQGGGLFF
CDR3 DNA: TGTGCCAGCAGTCGACAGGGAGGAGGGCTGTTTTTT

V gene: TRBV4-1
clone size: .
J gene: TRBJ2-3
D gene: TRBD2
CDR3 protein: CASSLESSGRARTDTQYF
CDR3 DNA: TGCGCCAGCAGCCTCGAGTCTAGCGGGAGGGCCCGTACAGATACGCAGTATTTT

V gene: TRBV5-6
clone size: .
J gene: TRBJ1-1
D gene: .
CDR3 protein: CASSLRGYTEAFF
CDR3 DNA: TGTGCCAGCAGCTTGAGAGGGTACACTGAAGCTTTCTTT

V gene: TRBV4-3
clone size: .
J gene: TRBJ1-2
D gene: .
CDR3 protein: CASSQRPRELGYGYTF
CDR3 DNA: TGCGCCAGCAGCCAAAGACCCAGGGAATTAGGCTATGGCTACACCTTC

V gene: TRBV4-3
clone size: .
J gene: TRBJ1-4
D gene: .
CDR3 protein: CASSQEGAGTTNEKLFF
CDR3 DNA: TGCGCCAGCAGCCAAGAAGGGGCGGGGACAACTAATGAAAAACTGTTTTTT

V gene: TRBV5-1
clone size: .
J gene: TRBJ1-5
D gene: TRBD1
CDR3 protein: CASSTGQGSNQPQHF
CDR3 DNA: TGCGCCAGCAGTACAGGACAGGGTTCTAATCAGCCCCAGCATTTT

V gene: TRBV27
clone size: .
J gene: TRBJ2-5
D gene: .
CDR3 protein: CASRLGETQYF
CDR3 DNA: TGTGCCAGCAGACTAGGAGAGACCCAGTACTTC

V gene: TRBV7-2
clone size: .
J gene: TRBJ2-3
D gene: .
CDR3 protein: CASSLGSRAHTSTDTQYF
CDR3 DNA: TGTGCCAGCAGCTTAGGTTCGAGGGCCCACACTAGCACAGATACGCAGTATTTT

V gene: TRBV4-1
clone size: .
J gene: TRBJ2-3
D gene: .
CDR3 protein: CASSQGQNTDTQYF
CDR3 DNA: TGCGCCAGCAGCCAAGGACAGAACACAGATACGCAGTATTTT

V gene: TRBV30
clone size: .
J gene: TRBJ2-1
D gene: .
CDR3 protein: CAWSRLAGYNEQFF
CDR3 DNA: TGTGCCTGGAGTCGGCTAGCTGGCTACAATGAGCAGTTCTTC

V gene: TRBV13
clone size: .
J gene: TRBJ2-3
D gene: .
CDR3 protein: CASSLPGTDTQYF
CDR3 DNA: TGTGCCAGCAGCCTCCCGGGCACAGATACGCAGTATTTT

V gene: TRBV7-2
clone size: once
J gene: TRBJ1-3
D gene: .
CDR3 protein: CASSPRWQGKDTIYF
CDR3 DNA: TGTGCCAGCAGCCCCCGGTGGCAGGGGAAGGACACCATATATTTT

V gene: TRBV7-9
clone size: .
J gene: TRBJ1-4
D gene: .
CDR3 protein: CASSLAGRRDEKLFF
CDR3 DNA: TGTGCCAGCAGCTTAGCTGGGCGTCGAGATGAAAAACTGTTTTTT

V gene: TRBV7-9
clone size: .
J gene: TRBJ2-2
D gene: TRBD2
CDR3 protein: CASSEEAGGQTGELFF
CDR3 DNA: TGTGCCAGCAGCGAGGAAGCGGGAGGGCAAACCGGGGAGCTGTTTTTT

V gene: TRBV4-3
clone size: .
J gene: TRBJ1-6
D gene: .
CDR3 protein: CASSQDGPRNSPLHF
CDR3 DNA: TGCGCCAGCAGCCAAGATGGGCCAAGGAATTCACCCCTCCACTTT

V gene: TRBV7-9
clone size: .
J gene: TRBJ1-2
D gene: TRBD1
CDR3 protein: CASSTTRLDRGVIYGYTF
CDR3 DNA: TGTGCCAGCAGCACCACCCGACTAGACAGGGGCGTAATCTATGGCTACACCTTC

V gene: TRBV11-3
clone size: .
J gene: TRBJ2-3
D gene: .
CDR3 protein: CASSTTDTDTQYF
CDR3 DNA: TGTGCCAGCAGCACGACAGACACAGATACGCAGTATTTT

V gene: TRBV7-8
clone size: .
J gene: TRBJ2-1
D gene: .
CDR3 protein: CASSLPSTSLYNEQFF
CDR3 DNA: TGTGCCAGCAGCTTACCGAGCACTAGTTTATACAATGAGCAGTTCTTC

V gene: TRBV4-3
clone size: .
J gene: TRBJ2-1
D gene: TRBD2
CDR3 protein: CASSQDPPSGGGSDEQFF
CDR3 DNA: TGCGCCAGCAGCCAAGATCCCCCTAGCGGGGGGGGGTCGGATGAGCAGTTCTTC

V gene: TRBV10-3
clone size: .
J gene: TRBJ2-2
D gene: .
CDR3 protein: CAISVGQTGELFF
CDR3 DNA: TGTGCCATCAGTGTAGGACAGACCGGGGAGCTGTTTTTT

V gene: TRBV29-1
clone size: .
J gene: TRBJ2-5
D gene: .
CDR3 protein: CSVSCGWEETQYF
CDR3 DNA: TGCAGCGTTTCATGCGGCTGGGAGGAGACCCAGTACTTC

V gene: TRBV5-5
clone size: few
J gene: TRBJ2-7
D gene: .
CDR3 protein: CASSLDDQGFGEQYF
CDR3 DNA: TGTGCCAGCAGCTTGGACGATCAGGGCTTCGGCGAGCAGTACTTC

V gene: TRBV30
clone size: .
J gene: TRBJ2-2
D gene: TRBD1
CDR3 protein: CAWSLGQGNTGELFF
CDR3 DNA: TGTGCCTGGAGTCTTGGACAGGGAAACACCGGGGAGCTGTTTTTT

V gene: TRBV30
clone size: .
J gene: TRBJ2-7
D gene: .
CDR3 protein: CAWSLPDGQGAYEQYF
CDR3 DNA: TGTGCCTGGAGTCTGCCCGACGGTCAGGGTGCCTACGAGCAGTACTTC

V gene: TRBV28
clone size: .
J gene: TRBJ2-1
D gene: TRBD1
CDR3 protein: CASTLGSGQGVHEQFF
CDR3 DNA: TGTGCCAGCACCCTCGGTTCGGGACAGGGAGTCCATGAGCAGTTCTTC

V gene: TRBV19
clone size: .
J gene: TRBJ1-4
D gene: .
CDR3 protein: CASNGGEKLFF
CDR3 DNA: TGTGCCAGTAACGGGGGTGAAAAACTGTTTTTT

V gene: TRBV12-5
clone size: .
J gene: TRBJ1-1
D gene: .
CDR3 protein: CASGSLNPPPEDTEAFF
CDR3 DNA: TGTGCTAGTGGTTCCCTCAACCCTCCGCCTGAGGACACTGAAGCTTTCTTT

V gene: TRBV19
clone size: few
J gene: TRBJ1-6
D gene: .
CDR3 protein: CASSMKDSYNSPLHF
CDR3 DNA: TGTGCCAGTAGTATGAAGGACAGCTATAATTCACCCCTCCACTTT

V gene: TRBV28
clone size: .
J gene: TRBJ2-5
D gene: .
CDR3 protein: CASSLHDSGETQYF
CDR3 DNA: TGTGCCAGCAGTTTACACGACTCCGGAGAGACCCAGTACTTC

V gene: TRBV7-6
clone size: once
J gene: TRBJ2-7
D gene: TRBD2
CDR3 protein: CASSPRTSVYEQYF
CDR3 DNA: TGTGCCAGCAGCCCCCGGACTAGCGTATACGAGCAGTACTTC

V gene: TRBV7-2
clone size: .
J gene: TRBJ1-5
D gene: .
CDR3 protein: CASSLSHNRNQPQHF
CDR3 DNA: TGTGCCAGCAGCTTATCCCACAACAGGAATCAGCCCCAGCATTTT

V gene: TRBV5-1
clone size: once
J gene: TRBJ2-4
D gene: TRBD1
CDR3 protein: CASSFEGAAKNIQYF
CDR3 DNA: TGCGCCAGCAGCTTTGAGGGGGCGGCCAAAAACATTCAGTACTTC

V gene: TRBV5-4
clone size: .
J gene: TRBJ2-3
D gene: TRBD2
CDR3 protein: CASSSYETSGTLYTDTQYF
CDR3 DNA: TGTGCCAGCAGCTCTTATGAGACTAGCGGGACGCTTTACACAGATACGCAGTATTTT

V gene: TRBV27
clone size: .
J gene: TRBJ2-7
D gene: TRBD1
CDR3 protein: CASSLPPDRGRVEQYF
CDR3 DNA: TGTGCCAGCAGTTTACCCCCGGACAGGGGGCGGGTTGAGCAGTACTTC

V gene: TRBV19
clone size: .
J gene: TRBJ2-5
D gene: TRBD2
CDR3 protein: CASSTASGEKETQYF
CDR3 DNA: TGTGCCAGTAGTACAGCTAGCGGAGAAAAAGAGACCCAGTACTTC

V gene: TRBV7-7
clone size: .
J gene: TRBJ2-1
D gene: .
CDR3 protein: CASSLRNGSENEQFF
CDR3 DNA: TGTGCCAGCAGCTTAAGGAATGGTAGCGAGAATGAGCAGTTCTTC

V gene: TRBV12-1
clone size: .
J gene: TRBJ2-7
D gene: .
CDR3 protein: CASSFAGYEQYF
CDR3 DNA: TGTGCCAGCAGCTTTGCCGGCTACGAGCAGTACTTC

V gene: TRBV9
clone size: .
J gene: TRBJ2-2
D gene: .
CDR3 protein: CASSGPSTGELFF
CDR3 DNA: TGTGCCAGCAGTGGGCCGAGCACCGGGGAGCTGTTTTTT

V gene: TRBV19
clone size: .
J gene: TRBJ2-5
D gene: .
CDR3 protein: CASSIPGVETQYF
CDR3 DNA: TGTGCCAGTAGTATTCCCGGGGTAGAGACCCAGTACTTC

V gene: TRBV5-5
clone size: .
J gene: TRBJ2-7
D gene: TRBD1
CDR3 protein: CASFQDRGLPDEQYF
CDR3 DNA: TGTGCCAGCTTCCAGGACAGGGGGTTGCCCGACGAGCAGTACTTC

V gene: TRBV5-4
clone size: .
J gene: TRBJ2-3
D gene: TRBD2
CDR3 protein: CASNPGTSHTDTQYF
CDR3 DNA: TGTGCCAGCAATCCCGGGACTAGCCACACAGATACGCAGTATTTT

V gene: TRBV11-3
clone size: .
J gene: TRBJ2-2
D gene: .
CDR3 protein: CASSLGQNTGELFF
CDR3 DNA: TGTGCCAGCAGCTTAGGACAGAACACCGGGGAGCTGTTTTTT

V gene: TRBV5-6
clone size: .
J gene: TRBJ2-7
D gene: .
CDR3 protein: CASSRRGSVSYEQYF
CDR3 DNA: TGTGCCAGCAGCCGGCGAGGCAGTGTCTCCTACGAGCAGTACTTC

V gene: TRBV11-2
clone size: .
J gene: TRBJ2-7
D gene: TRBD1
CDR3 protein: CASSGNRDRALYEQYF
CDR3 DNA: TGTGCCAGCAGCGGTAACCGGGACAGGGCCCTCTACGAGCAGTACTTC